These 26 T cell receptor beta chains came from one sample sequenced in a study of human T cells and chemical hapten exposure. The time point is: patch test 3, about 24 weeks after DPC sensitization. Regarding treatment: therapeutic diphenylcyclopropenone sensitization with weekly scalp DPC. MiXCR, applied by TCRdb to the RACE reads, yields one record per CDR3 protein. Altogether about 190,000 distinct CDR3 sequences are present, 20% to 25% being singletons, with the ten largest covering roughly 2.4%. Sequenced material: whole blood, taken in connection with sensitization to the hapten diphenylcyclopropenone (DPC). The source of these receptors is a woman in her thirties or forties with alopecia areata. Some clones in this sample may be carry-over from other donors' samples.

This clonotype was counted ten times or more. The J gene is TRBJ2-7, the V gene TRBV29-1; TRBD2 matches at 11 bases. The CDR3 consists of 13 residues. Germline lookup yields CDR1 SQVTM and CDR2 ANQGSEA. V trimming: 5 bases; J trimming: 3 bases; junction bases outside the gene matches: 3. For the CDR3, the DNA is TGCAGCGTTCGAACTAGCGGGAGCTACGAGCAGTACTTC. It yields the protein CSVRTSGSYEQYF.

This clonotype was found a few times. V gene TRBV28 combines with J gene TRBJ1-2; D remains ambiguous. With 4 bases removed from V and 0 bases from J, the gap between germline ends came to 6 bases. Per the germline V gene, CDR1 is MDHEN and CDR2 is SYDVKM. CDR3 length equals 13 residues. This CDR3 is CASSSRSNYGYTF. CDR3 bases: TGTGCCAGCAGTTCACGCTCTAACTATGGCTACACCTTC.

This CDR3 is CASSHGLGADTQYF. The CDR3 coding sequence is TGTGCCAGCAGTCACGGACTAGGTGCAGATACGCAGTATTTT. The rearrangement uses TRBV6-2 or TRBV6-3 and TRBJ2-3; 7 nucleotides agree with TRBD2. The CDR3 contains 14 residues. Trimming took 5 bases from V and 4 from J; bases not matched to a gene: 6. Germline values: CDR1 MNHEY, CDR2 SVGEGT.

A few counts support this clonotype. The chain is built from TRBV6-5 and TRBJ2-7, with a possible D match to TRBD1 (6 bases). Germline-derived CDR1 and CDR2 are MNHEY and SVGAGI. The CDR3 sequence is 15 residues long. V was clipped by 0 bases and J by 4 bases, with 13 bases between them. In DNA, the CDR3 is TGTGCCAGCAGTTACTCGTGGGGGCGCAGGTACGAGCAGTACTTC. Amino acids: CASSYSWGRRYEQYF.

The chain carries TRBV7-2 and TRBJ2-6; the D is unclear. This CDR3 contains 14 residues. Per germline, CDR1 SGHTA and CDR2 FQGNSA. V was clipped by 4 bases and J by 2 bases, with 6 bases between them. The CDR3 protein is CASSSPPGANVLTF. The DNA for the CDR3 is TGTGCCAGCAGCTCGCCTCCTGGGGCCAACGTCCTGACTTTC.

The CDR3 protein is CASSMGQKSSYEQYF. The DNA for the CDR3 is TGTGCCAGCAGCATGGGACAGAAGAGCTCCTACGAGCAGTACTTC. The V call is TRBV2, the J call TRBJ2-7, with 7 bases that match TRBD1. The junction had 8 bases not matched to a gene; V was cut back by 6 bases and J by 0 bases. Germline V gene data show CDR1 as SNHLY and CDR2 as FYNNEI. The CDR3 consists of 15 residues.

At least ten counts were recorded for this clonotype. This chain joins TRBV28 and TRBJ2-7; D unresolved. Trimming removed 2 bases from V and 3 bases from J, with 5 bases in between. CDR3 size: 12 residues. CDR1 is MDHEN and CDR2 is SYDVKM in the germline V gene. CDR3 bases: TGTGCCAGCAGTTTAATGGGCTACGAGCAGTACTTC. Translating it yields CASSLMGYEQYF.

Only a few counts were recorded for this clonotype. This sequence joins TRBV20-1 and TRBJ2-5; a possible D gene is TRBD1 (6 bases). V was trimmed by 0 bases and J by 0 bases, leaving 11 bases between them. The germline V gene has CDR1 DFQATT and CDR2 SNEGSKA (reference sequence). The CDR3 has 15 residues. CDR3 in amino acids: CSARDLGAHQETQYF. The CDR3 region has the DNA TGCAGTGCTAGAGACCTGGGGGCCCACCAAGAGACCCAGTACTTC.

The chain joins TRBV7-8 to TRBJ2-5, with 12 bases fitting TRBD2. CDR1 and CDR2 (germline): SGHVS, FQNEAQ. This CDR3 contains 17 residues. The trim removed 5 bases at V and 5 bases at J, leaving 12 bases unmatched. The CDR3 protein is CASSPPGLAGSGETQYF. CDR3 in DNA: TGTGCCAGCAGCCCGCCCGGACTAGCGGGGTCGGGCGAGACCCAGTACTTC.

The chain couples TRBV4-2 to TRBJ1-3; D is undetermined. This CDR3 is 13 amino acids long. V lost 3 bases, J lost 4 bases, and 7 bases lay in between. Germline CDR1 is LGHNA and CDR2 is YNFKEQ. The CDR3 loop reads CASSHPYGNTIYF. The CDR3, as DNA: TGTGCCAGCAGCCATCCCTACGGAAACACCATATATTTT.

This clonotype was counted between two and nine times. V and J are TRBV12-3 or TRBV12-4 and TRBJ1-1; 7 nucleotides match TRBD1. V lost 4 bases and J lost 5; bases outside the gene matches: 7. This CDR3 has 14 amino acids. CDR3 DNA sequence: TGTGCCAGCAGTTCATGGACAGGTTGGACTGAAGCTTTCTTT. Protein: CASSSWTGWTEAFF.

V is TRBV9 and J is TRBJ2-2, with 16 bases matching TRBD2. Germline-derived CDR1 and CDR2 are SGDLS and YYNGEE. V was clipped by 6 bases and J by 3 bases; unmatched bases: 5. The length of the CDR3 is 17 residues. Here the CDR3 reads CASNDGTSGRDTGELFF. DNA of the CDR3: TGTGCCAGCAACGACGGGACTAGCGGGAGGGACACCGGGGAGCTGTTTTTT.

This clonotype has a handful of counts. The chain is built from TRBV20-1 and TRBJ2-7; TRBD2 agrees at 11 bases. The ends lost 6 bases at V and 2 bases at J; junction bases unmatched: 9. Germline loops: CDR1 DFQATT, CDR2 SNEGSKA (reference sequence). The CDR3 is 15 residues long. The CDR3 DNA reads TGCAGTGCAGACCCGGGACTAGCGGCCACCTACGAGCAGTACTTC. It translates to CSADPGLAATYEQYF.

There are a few counts of this clonotype. The J gene is TRBJ2-1, the V gene TRBV12-2; the DNA was not compared with TRBD1, the D call given in the table. TRBV12-2 corresponds to a pseudogene. This CDR3 is built from 16 residues. CDR3: CASRYPTEARYNEQFF. In DNA, the CDR3 is TGTGCAAGTCGCTACCCGACGGAGGCGCGGTACAATGAGCAGTTCTTC.

This chain links TRBV29-1 with TRBJ2-5; possibly TRBD1 for D (5 bases). The CDR3 loop spans 12 amino acids. V lost 4 bases, J lost 5 bases, and 11 bases lay in between. From germline, CDR1 is SQVTM and CDR2 ANQGSEA. The CDR3 nucleotides read TGCAGCGTTGGGGGCCGGGCTGAGACCCAGTACTTC. Protein sequence: CSVGGRAETQYF. The variable domain in full, completed from reference TRBV29-1 and TRBJ2-5, reads SAVISQKPSRDICQRGTSLTIQCQVDSQVTMMFWYRQQPGQSLTLIATANQGSEATYESGFVIDKFPISRPNLTFSTLTVSNMSPEDSSIYLCSVGGRAETQYFGPGTRLLVL.

This clonotype was recorded only once. CDR3 residues: CASSLEASGRPHTGELFF. The DNA for the CDR3 is TGTGCCAGCAGCTTGGAGGCTAGCGGGAGACCTCACACCGGGGAGCTGTTTTTT. This chain connects TRBV5-4 to TRBJ2-2; 10 bases are shared with TRBD2. Germline CDR1 reads SGHNT; CDR2 reads YYREEE (reference sequence). This CDR3 spans 18 amino acids. The V segment lost 0 bases and the J segment 3 bases; nucleotides outside the gene matches: 8.

The DNA for the CDR3 is TGCAGCTCCGGGACCATCGAGACCCAGTACTTC. Amino acids: CSSGTIETQYF. The chain combines TRBV29-1 with TRBJ2-5, with D perhaps TRBD1 or TRBD2 (5 bases each). V lost 8 bases and J 5 bases, leaving 12 bases between the germline ends. This CDR3 spans 11 amino acids. Germline V lookup: CDR1 SQVTM, CDR2 ANQGSEA.

This clonotype came up a few times. The V call is TRBV20-1, the J call TRBJ2-1; D gene uncertain. There are 11 residues in the CDR3. V lost 8 bases to trimming and J lost 1 base, with 6 bases between them. Germline loops: CDR1 DFQATT, CDR2 SNEGSKA (reference sequence). The CDR3 bases are TGCAGTCCTGTTTCCTACAATGAGCAGTTCTTC. Translated, it gives CSPVSYNEQFF.

The chain is built from TRBV4-2 and TRBJ1-2, with 9 positions matching TRBD1. J lost 3 bases, V lost 4 bases, and 0 bases had no gene match. Germline CDR1 is LGHNA and CDR2 is YNFKEQ. CDR3 length equals 13 residues. CDR3 loop: CASSRTGDYGYTF. The CDR3, as DNA: TGTGCCAGCAGCCGGACAGGGGACTATGGCTACACCTTC.

This clonotype occurred a few times. The chain is built from TRBV10-3 and TRBJ2-7; 7 nucleotides agree with TRBD2. The ends lost 9 bases at V and 0 bases at J; junction bases unmatched: 14. Germline V gene lookup returns CDR1 ENHRY and CDR2 SYGVKD. CDR3 size: 16 residues. CDR3 in DNA: TGTGCCATTAGGGGAGGGGCGCGGACTAGCTCCTACGAGCAGTACTTC. Amino acid sequence: CAIRGGARTSSYEQYF.

The CDR3 is CASSPISTSSYEQYF. The CDR3 bases are TGTGCCAGCAGCCCAATTAGTACCTCCTCCTACGAGCAGTACTTC. This chain joins TRBV7-9 and TRBJ2-7; D is ambiguous. Per the germline V gene, CDR1 is SEHNR and CDR2 is FQNEAQ (reference sequence). CDR3 length: 15 amino acids. Trimming left V 5 bases short and J 0 bases short, with 14 bases between.

This clonotype has more than one count but fewer than ten. The chain joins TRBV19 to TRBJ1-5; D is unresolved. The V end lost 3 bases, the J end lost 4 bases, and 16 bases lay between the germline ends. The germline gives CDR1 LNHDA, CDR2 SQIVND (reference sequence). The CDR3 is 16 residues long. The CDR3 spells CASSMGRTPGNQPQHF. The CDR3, as DNA: TGTGCCAGTAGTATGGGGAGGACCCCCGGGAATCAGCCCCAGCATTTT.

The gene calls are TRBV27 and TRBJ2-5; D not certain. Germline V CDR1 and CDR2: MNHEY, SMNVEV (reference sequence). The CDR3 totals 11 residues. V was clipped by 2 bases and J by 6 bases, with 4 bases between them. For the CDR3, the DNA is TGTGCCAGCAGTTTAGGAAAGACCCAGTACTTC. Its translation is CASSLGKTQYF.

This clonotype has just a few counts. J is TRBJ1-5 and V is TRBV7-9; no clear D. Trimming removed 8 bases at V and 4 bases at J, with 12 bases between. The CDR3 length is 13 residues. The germline V gene encodes CDR1 SEHNR and CDR2 FQNEAQ (reference sequence). In DNA form, the CDR3 reads TGTGCCAGCCAGGACCTACCAAATCAGCCCCAGCATTTT. The encoded protein is CASQDLPNQPQHF.

This clonotype has more than one count but fewer than ten. The V gene is TRBV7-2, the J gene TRBJ2-7; D might be TRBD1 (6 bases). V was pared by 5 bases and J by 0 bases, with 17 bases between. Per the germline V gene, CDR1 is SGHTA and CDR2 is FQGNSA. This CDR3 region has 16 residues. Here the CDR3 DNA reads TGTGCCAGCAGCATCCAGCGACAGGTTAGCTCCTACGAGCAGTACTTC. Its protein is CASSIQRQVSSYEQYF.

The table lists this clonotype with many counts. The chain links TRBV6-1 to TRBJ1-1; a possible D gene is TRBD1 (6 bases). Trimming left V 8 bases short and J 1 base short, with 11 bases between. CDR1 and CDR2 from the germline V gene are MNHNS and SASEGT. The CDR3 is 13 amino acids. CDR3 DNA: TGTGCCAGCGAGATGGGACAGAACACTGAAGCTTTCTTT. Protein: CASEMGQNTEAFF.